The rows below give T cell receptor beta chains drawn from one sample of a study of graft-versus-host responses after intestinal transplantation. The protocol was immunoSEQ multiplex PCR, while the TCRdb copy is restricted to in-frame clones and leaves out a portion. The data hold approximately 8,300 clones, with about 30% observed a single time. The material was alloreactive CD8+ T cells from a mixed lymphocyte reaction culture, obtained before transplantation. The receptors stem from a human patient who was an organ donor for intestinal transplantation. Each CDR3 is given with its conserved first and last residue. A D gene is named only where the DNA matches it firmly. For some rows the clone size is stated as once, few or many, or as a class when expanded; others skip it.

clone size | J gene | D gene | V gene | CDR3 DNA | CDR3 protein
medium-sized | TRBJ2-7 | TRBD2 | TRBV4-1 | TGCGCCAGCAGCCAAGTGGCTAGCGGACCCTACGAGCAGTACTTC | CASSQVASGPYEQYF
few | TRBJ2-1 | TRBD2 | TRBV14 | TGTGCCAGCAGCCAAGATAGGACTAGCGGGAGGGCCCAAATCTACAATGAGCAGTTCTTC | CASSQDRTSGRAQIYNEQFF
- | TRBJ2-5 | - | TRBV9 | TGTGCCAGCAGCGTAGCGAGAGGGGGGGAAGAGACCCAGTACTTC | CASSVARGGEETQYF
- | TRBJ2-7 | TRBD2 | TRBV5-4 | TGTGCCAGCAGCTCTCCGGGTAGCGGGTACGAGCAGTACTTC | CASSSPGSGYEQYF
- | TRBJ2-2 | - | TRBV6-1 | TGTGCCAGCAGTTCGGCCGGGGAGCTGTTTTTT | CASSSAGELFF
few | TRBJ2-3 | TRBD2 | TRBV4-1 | TGCGCCAGCAGCCCCGGGACTAGCATAGATACGCAGTATTTT | CASSPGTSIDTQYF
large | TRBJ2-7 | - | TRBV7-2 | TGTGCCAGCAGCTTAAGACTAGCCTACGAGCAGTACTTC | CASSLRLAYEQYF
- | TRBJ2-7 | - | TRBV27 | TGTGCCAGCAGTTCCCTGGGCTCTTACGAGCAGTACTTC | CASSSLGSYEQYF
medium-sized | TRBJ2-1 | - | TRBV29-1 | TGCAGCGTTGAAGGCAACAGCAATGAGCAGTTCTTC | CSVEGNSNEQFF
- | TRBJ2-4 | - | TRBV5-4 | TGTGCCAGAAGCTTGGGCAAAGGATGGGTAGCCAAAAACATTCAGTACTTC | CARSLGKGWVAKNIQYF
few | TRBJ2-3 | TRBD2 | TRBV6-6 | TGTGCCAGCAGTCTAGCGGGGCCTACAGATACGCAGTATTTT | CASSLAGPTDTQYF
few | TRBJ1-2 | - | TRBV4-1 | TGCGCCAGCAGCCAAGACGTGGGTAACTATGGCTACACCTTC | CASSQDVGNYGYTF
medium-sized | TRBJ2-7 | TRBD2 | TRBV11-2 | TGTGCCAGCAGCTACCCCGGGACTAGCGGACCCCACGAGCAGTACTTC | CASSYPGTSGPHEQYF
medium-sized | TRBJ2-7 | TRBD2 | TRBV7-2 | TGTGCCAGCAGCTTAGGCGGGGGGCCTACCTACGAGCAGTACTTC | CASSLGGGPTYEQYF
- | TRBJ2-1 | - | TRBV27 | TGTGCCAGCAGTTCACTCCCCAGGGACAATGAGCAGTTCTTC | CASSSLPRDNEQFF
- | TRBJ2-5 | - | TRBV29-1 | TGCAGCGTTGAAGATCTTCCAGGGCGCCGTTACCAAGAGACCCAGTACTTC | CSVEDLPGRRYQETQYF
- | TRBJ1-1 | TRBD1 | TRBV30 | TGTGCCTGGAGGGACAGGGAGGGGACTGAAGCTTTCTTT | CAWRDREGTEAFF
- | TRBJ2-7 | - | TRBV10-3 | TGTGCCATCAGTGACAACGGACTAACCTCCTACGAGCAGTACTTC | CAISDNGLTSYEQYF
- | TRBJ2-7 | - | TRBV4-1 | TGCGCCAGCAGCCAAGTAGGAGTTACGGACGACGAGCAGTACTTC | CASSQVGVTDDEQYF
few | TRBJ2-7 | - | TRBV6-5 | TGTGCCAGCAGTGATACAGCTGCATCCTACGAGCAGTACTTC | CASSDTAASYEQYF
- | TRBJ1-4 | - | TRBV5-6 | TGTGCCCGCAGCTTGGGGGGGTCGTGGGCTCGATTTTTT | CARSLGGSWARFF
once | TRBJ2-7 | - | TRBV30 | TGTGCCTGGAGTGTTTTCCTGACCTACGAGCAGTACTTC | CAWSVFLTYEQYF
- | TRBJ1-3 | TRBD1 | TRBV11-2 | TGTGCCAGCAGCCCCGGAAACAGGGGAAGGGTCAGCTCTGGAAACACCATATATTTT | CASSPGNRGRVSSGNTIYF
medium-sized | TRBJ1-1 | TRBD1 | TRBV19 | TGTGCCAGTAGTACTTGGACAGGGGGCACTGAAGCTTTCTTT | CASSTWTGGTEAFF
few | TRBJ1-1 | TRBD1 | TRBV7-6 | TGTGCCAGCAGCGAAAGGACAGGGGGCATGAACACTGAAGCTTTCTTT | CASSERTGGMNTEAFF
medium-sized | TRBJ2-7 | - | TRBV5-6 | TGTGCCAGCAGCTTGGTCGGGCAGAACTACGAGCAGTACTTC | CASSLVGQNYEQYF